This is a list of T cell receptor beta chains from one sample in a study of blood T cell repertoires in COVID-19. The assay was immunoSEQ multiplex PCR, and TCRdb's table has in-frame clones only and misses some. Here the sample spans 200,000 to 250,000 clones, more than 75% being singletons. Input material: peripheral blood. The origin of the receptors is a man in his forties or fifties with acute or convalescent COVID-19. Each CDR3 is given with its conserved first and last residue. A D gene is named only where the DNA matches it firmly. Size is omitted from some rows. Given values are once, few, many or a class for expanded clones.

v_gene: TRBV12-5
j_gene: TRBJ1-5
abundance: .
d_gene: TRBD1
CDR3nt: TGTGCTAGTGGTTTGGCGACAGGGTTTCAGCCCCAGCATTTT
CDR3aa: CASGLATGFQPQHF

v_gene: TRBV13
j_gene: TRBJ1-5
abundance: .
d_gene: TRBD1
CDR3nt: TGTGCCAGCAGCTCGGGACAGTTCAATCAGCCCCAGCATTTT
CDR3aa: CASSSGQFNQPQHF

v_gene: TRBV10-3
j_gene: TRBJ1-1
abundance: .
d_gene: .
CDR3nt: TGTGCCATCAGGGACAGACAGGAATTGAACACTGAAGCTTTCTTT
CDR3aa: CAIRDRQELNTEAFF

v_gene: TRBV6-1
j_gene: TRBJ2-1
abundance: .
d_gene: .
CDR3nt: TGTGCCAGCAGTGAAGAATATTTATCGGGACTCCCCTACAATGAGCAGTTCTTC
CDR3aa: CASSEEYLSGLPYNEQFF

v_gene: TRBV6-5
j_gene: TRBJ1-3
abundance: .
d_gene: TRBD1
CDR3nt: TGTGCCAGCAGTCGGGACAGTGGAGGAGGAAACACCATATATTTT
CDR3aa: CASSRDSGGGNTIYF

v_gene: TRBV2
j_gene: TRBJ1-2
abundance: .
d_gene: .
CDR3nt: TGTGCCAGCAGTGCTGCAGGGGTGAACTATGGCTACACCTTC
CDR3aa: CASSAAGVNYGYTF

v_gene: TRBV5-1
j_gene: TRBJ2-7
abundance: .
d_gene: .
CDR3nt: TGCGCCAGCAGCTTGAGGGAGGTCACCTACGAGCAGTACTTC
CDR3aa: CASSLREVTYEQYF

v_gene: TRBV29-1
j_gene: TRBJ1-1
abundance: .
d_gene: .
CDR3nt: TGCAGCGTTCGGTCCACTGAAGCTTTCTTT
CDR3aa: CSVRSTEAFF

v_gene: TRBV27
j_gene: TRBJ1-1
abundance: .
d_gene: TRBD1
CDR3nt: TGTGCCAGCAGTTGGCGCAGGGGGAGCACTGAAGCTTTCTTT
CDR3aa: CASSWRRGSTEAFF

v_gene: TRBV4-2
j_gene: TRBJ1-1
abundance: .
d_gene: .
CDR3nt: TGTGCCAGCAGCCAAGAAACAGTCATGAACACTGAAGCTTTCTTT
CDR3aa: CASSQETVMNTEAFF

v_gene: TRBV5-1
j_gene: TRBJ2-1
abundance: .
d_gene: .
CDR3nt: TGCGCCAGCAGCTTTGGGGGGGCCTTCTCCTACAATGAGCAGTTCTTC
CDR3aa: CASSFGGAFSYNEQFF

v_gene: TRBV4-2
j_gene: TRBJ2-5
abundance: .
d_gene: TRBD2
CDR3nt: TGTGCCAGCAGCCAGAGGCTAGCGGGGGGGCCGGGTGAGACCCAGTACTTC
CDR3aa: CASSQRLAGGPGETQYF

v_gene: TRBV7-8
j_gene: TRBJ1-3
abundance: .
d_gene: .
CDR3nt: TGTGCCAGCAGCGTCTCCCGCTCTGGAAACACCATATATTTT
CDR3aa: CASSVSRSGNTIYF

v_gene: TRBV10-3
j_gene: TRBJ2-7
abundance: .
d_gene: .
CDR3nt: TGTGCCATCAGTGAGTCGAAATTGGCGGGGTACCCCATCTCCTACGAGCAGTACTTC
CDR3aa: CAISESKLAGYPISYEQYF

v_gene: TRBV3-1/TRBV3-2
j_gene: TRBJ1-5
abundance: .
d_gene: .
CDR3nt: TGTGCCAGCAGCCAAGGGGCAGGGTGGAGCAATCAGCCCCAGCATTTT
CDR3aa: CASSQGAGWSNQPQHF

v_gene: TRBV7-3
j_gene: TRBJ2-1
abundance: .
d_gene: TRBD2
CDR3nt: TGTGCCAGCAGCTTAGGCCTAGCGGGGCGAAATGAGCAGTTCTTC
CDR3aa: CASSLGLAGRNEQFF

v_gene: TRBV4-1
j_gene: TRBJ2-7
abundance: .
d_gene: .
CDR3nt: TGCGCCAGCAGCCTGTCGTCTATCGGGGCCTACGAGCAGTACTTC
CDR3aa: CASSLSSIGAYEQYF

v_gene: TRBV3-1/TRBV3-2
j_gene: TRBJ2-2
abundance: .
d_gene: .
CDR3nt: TGTGCCAGCAGCCTCCGCCACGTCAGGGGCGGGGAGCTGTTTTTT
CDR3aa: CASSLRHVRGGELFF

v_gene: TRBV19
j_gene: TRBJ1-1
abundance: .
d_gene: .
CDR3nt: TGTGCCAGTAGTATAATTGGGGAACAGGGTGAAGCTTTCTTT
CDR3aa: CASSIIGEQGEAFF

v_gene: TRBV6-5
j_gene: TRBJ2-7
abundance: .
d_gene: TRBD2
CDR3nt: TGTGCCAGCAGTTACGTCGGTAGCGGGGGGGAGGAGCAGTACTTC
CDR3aa: CASSYVGSGGEEQYF

v_gene: TRBV6-5
j_gene: TRBJ1-1
abundance: .
d_gene: .
CDR3nt: TGTGCCAGCAGTTCACGGCAGGGCTGGAACACTGAAGCTTTCTTT
CDR3aa: CASSSRQGWNTEAFF

v_gene: TRBV30
j_gene: TRBJ2-5
abundance: .
d_gene: TRBD1
CDR3nt: TGTGCCTGGACTGACAGGGTTAGGGAGACCCAGTACTTC
CDR3aa: CAWTDRVRETQYF

v_gene: TRBV19
j_gene: TRBJ1-2
abundance: .
d_gene: TRBD1
CDR3nt: TGTGCCACTTACCCGGGACAGGGATTTTTCGGCGGCTACACCTTC
CDR3aa: CATYPGQGFFGGYTF

v_gene: TRBV11-2
j_gene: TRBJ2-7
abundance: .
d_gene: .
CDR3nt: TGTGCCAGCAGCTCCGTCCGGGAGCGCTACGAGCAGTACTTC
CDR3aa: CASSSVRERYEQYF

v_gene: TRBV3-1/TRBV3-2
j_gene: TRBJ1-3
abundance: .
d_gene: .
CDR3nt: TGTGCCAGCAGCCAGCAGGGGCAGGAAAACACCATATATTTT
CDR3aa: CASSQQGQENTIYF

v_gene: TRBV19
j_gene: TRBJ1-4
abundance: few
d_gene: .
CDR3nt: TGTGCCAGTAGTATGCCCAGGGGAATTGCAACTAATGAAAAACTGTTTTTT
CDR3aa: CASSMPRGIATNEKLFF

v_gene: TRBV19
j_gene: TRBJ1-1
abundance: .
d_gene: .
CDR3nt: TGTGCCAGTAGCATCCAGGGAGGCACTGAAGCTTTCTTT
CDR3aa: CASSIQGGTEAFF

v_gene: TRBV6-6
j_gene: TRBJ1-2
abundance: .
d_gene: .
CDR3nt: TGTGCCAGCAGTTCGGATGAGGGCTATGGCTACACCTTC
CDR3aa: CASSSDEGYGYTF

v_gene: TRBV4-1
j_gene: TRBJ1-2
abundance: .
d_gene: .
CDR3nt: TGCGCCAGCAGCCAGGACACAGGGAACACGGGCTACACCTTC
CDR3aa: CASSQDTGNTGYTF

v_gene: TRBV6-5
j_gene: TRBJ2-7
abundance: .
d_gene: TRBD1
CDR3nt: TGTGCCAGCTCAGGGGGTATACGGCAGTACTTC
CDR3aa: CASSGGIRQYF

v_gene: TRBV29-1
j_gene: TRBJ1-2
abundance: .
d_gene: TRBD1
CDR3nt: TGCAGCGTTATCGGTATGGGACAGGGTTACTATGGCTACACCTTC
CDR3aa: CSVIGMGQGYYGYTF

v_gene: TRBV18
j_gene: TRBJ1-5
abundance: .
d_gene: .
CDR3nt: TGTGCCAGCTCAATAAAATTTGTGGTCGCGGGGTCGGCCAATCAGCCCCAGCATTTT
CDR3aa: CASSIKFVVAGSANQPQHF

v_gene: TRBV19
j_gene: TRBJ2-1
abundance: .
d_gene: .
CDR3nt: TGTGCCAGTAGTCTTTACAATGAGCAGTTCTTC
CDR3aa: CASSLYNEQFF

v_gene: TRBV5-1
j_gene: TRBJ1-4
abundance: .
d_gene: .
CDR3nt: TGCGCCAGCAGCTTGGGACAGATGAATGAAAAACTGTTTTTT
CDR3aa: CASSLGQMNEKLFF

v_gene: TRBV27
j_gene: TRBJ2-1
abundance: .
d_gene: TRBD1
CDR3nt: TGTGCCAGCAGTTCCCCCAGCGACAGGGGCGCGCGCAATGAGCAGTTCTTC
CDR3aa: CASSSPSDRGARNEQFF

v_gene: TRBV30
j_gene: TRBJ2-2
abundance: .
d_gene: .
CDR3nt: TGTGCCTGGAGTGTCCAGATGAACACCGGGGAGCTGTTTTTT
CDR3aa: CAWSVQMNTGELFF

v_gene: TRBV12-5
j_gene: TRBJ1-5
abundance: .
d_gene: .
CDR3nt: TGTGCTAGTGGTTTGGAAGGAGGTCAGCCCCAGCATTTT
CDR3aa: CASGLEGGQPQHF

v_gene: TRBV7-9
j_gene: TRBJ1-2
abundance: .
d_gene: .
CDR3nt: TGTGCCAGCAGCCCCCCCCCGACAGTGAACTATGGCTACACCTTC
CDR3aa: CASSPPPTVNYGYTF

v_gene: TRBV18
j_gene: TRBJ1-5
abundance: .
d_gene: .
CDR3nt: TGTGCCAGCTCACCGGACAGATATCAGCCCCAGCATTTT
CDR3aa: CASSPDRYQPQHF

v_gene: TRBV11-2
j_gene: TRBJ1-3
abundance: few
d_gene: .
CDR3nt: TGTGCCAGCAGCCCCAGCGGGGGTAGAAACACCATATATTTT
CDR3aa: CASSPSGGRNTIYF

v_gene: TRBV7-3
j_gene: TRBJ1-1
abundance: .
d_gene: .
CDR3nt: TGTGCCAGCAGCTTACTCGGGGTACGCACTGAAGCTTTCTTT
CDR3aa: CASSLLGVRTEAFF

v_gene: TRBV6-1
j_gene: TRBJ1-4
abundance: .
d_gene: .
CDR3nt: TGTGCCAGCAGTGTAGGGGCGGGGGCTAACGGGGAAAAACTGTTTTTT
CDR3aa: CASSVGAGANGEKLFF

v_gene: TRBV6-5
j_gene: TRBJ1-1
abundance: .
d_gene: .
CDR3nt: TGTGCCAGCAGTTACTCACGGGGCACTGAAGCTTTCTTT
CDR3aa: CASSYSRGTEAFF

v_gene: TRBV30
j_gene: TRBJ1-1
abundance: .
d_gene: .
CDR3nt: TGTGCCTGGAGTAGGAGACAGATGAACACTGAAGCTTTCTTT
CDR3aa: CAWSRRQMNTEAFF

v_gene: TRBV27
j_gene: TRBJ2-3
abundance: .
d_gene: .
CDR3nt: TGTGCCAGCAGTTTGATGATAGCAGATACGCAGTATTTT
CDR3aa: CASSLMIADTQYF

v_gene: TRBV6-5
j_gene: TRBJ1-6
abundance: .
d_gene: .
CDR3nt: TGTGCCAGCAGTTACTCGGGGGCGCCCGCTAATTCACCCCTCCACTTT
CDR3aa: CASSYSGAPANSPLHF

v_gene: TRBV7-9
j_gene: TRBJ1-2
abundance: .
d_gene: TRBD1
CDR3nt: TGTGCCAGCACCCTGACAGGGGATTATGGCTACACCTTC
CDR3aa: CASTLTGDYGYTF

v_gene: TRBV6-5
j_gene: TRBJ1-2
abundance: .
d_gene: .
CDR3nt: TGTGCCAGCAGTTACTCCCCCCCCTCTTCGGGCTACACCTTC
CDR3aa: CASSYSPPSSGYTF

v_gene: TRBV30
j_gene: TRBJ1-1
abundance: .
d_gene: .
CDR3nt: TGTGCCTGGAGTGTCACCGGGGGGGTGAACACTGAAGCTTTCTTT
CDR3aa: CAWSVTGGVNTEAFF

v_gene: TRBV12-3/TRBV12-4
j_gene: TRBJ1-6
abundance: .
d_gene: .
CDR3nt: TGTGCCAGCAGTCCCTCCCCAGGATCACCCCTCCACTTT
CDR3aa: CASSPSPGSPLHF

v_gene: TRBV5-1
j_gene: TRBJ2-2
abundance: once
d_gene: .
CDR3nt: TGCGCCAGCAGCCCCGGGGGAACGAACACCGGGGAGCTGTTTTTT
CDR3aa: CASSPGGTNTGELFF

v_gene: TRBV3-1/TRBV3-2
j_gene: TRBJ1-2
abundance: .
d_gene: TRBD1
CDR3nt: TGTGCCAGCAGCCAAAAGACAGGGGGATATGGCTACACCTTC
CDR3aa: CASSQKTGGYGYTF

v_gene: TRBV11-3
j_gene: TRBJ2-1
abundance: once
d_gene: TRBD2
CDR3nt: TGTGCCAGCAGCGAGGCGGGGGGCGTCAATGAGCAGTTCTTC
CDR3aa: CASSEAGGVNEQFF